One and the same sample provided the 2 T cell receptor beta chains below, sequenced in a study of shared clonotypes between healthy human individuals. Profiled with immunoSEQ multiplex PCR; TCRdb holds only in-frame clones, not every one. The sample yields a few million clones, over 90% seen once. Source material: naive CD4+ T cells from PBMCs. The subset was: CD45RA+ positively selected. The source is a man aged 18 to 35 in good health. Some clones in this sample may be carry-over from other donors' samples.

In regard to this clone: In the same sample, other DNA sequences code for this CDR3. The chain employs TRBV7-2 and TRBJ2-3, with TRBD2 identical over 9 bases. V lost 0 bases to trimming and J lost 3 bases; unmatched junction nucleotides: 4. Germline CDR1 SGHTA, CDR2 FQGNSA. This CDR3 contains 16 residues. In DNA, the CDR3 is TGTGCCAGCAGCTTAGCAGCGGGAGGTAGGACAGATACGCAGTATTTT. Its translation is CASSLAAGGRTDTQYF. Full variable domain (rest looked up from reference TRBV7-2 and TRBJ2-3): GAGVSQSPSNKVTEKGKDVELRCDPISGHTALYWYRQSLGQGLEFLIYFQGNSAPDKSGLPSDRFSAERTGGSVSTLTIQRTQQEDSAVYLCASSLAAGGRTDTQYFGPGTRLTVL.

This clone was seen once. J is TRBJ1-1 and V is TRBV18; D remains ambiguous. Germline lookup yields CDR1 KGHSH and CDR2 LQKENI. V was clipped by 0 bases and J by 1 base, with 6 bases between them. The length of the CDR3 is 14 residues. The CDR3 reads CASSPPGTNTEAFF. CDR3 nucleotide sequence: TGTGCCAGCTCACCACCGGGAACGAACACTGAAGCTTTCTTT.